This TCR beta chain is from a study of breast tumors, draining lymph nodes, adjacent tissues. The study, taken as a whole, reports: The lymph node origin of tumor T cells was framed as consistent with a hypothesis, not demonstrated.

The lymph nodes were axillary draining lymph nodes from breast cancer patients. In TCRdb, the multiplex PCR reads were re-called with MiXCR into one record per CDR3 protein. The sample has some 100,000 distinct CDR3 sequences; around 21% are singletons. This clonotype was recorded once. The antigen is not known. Since a much larger clone is just one base distant, this may be a read error. The V gene's germline CDR1 is DFQATT and CDR2 SNEGSKA (reference sequence). V shed 6 bases, J shed 7 bases, and the junction held 5 bases outside the gene matches. The CDR3 covers 13 residues. This chain connects TRBV20-1 to TRBJ1-4; 10 bases line up with TRBD1. The clonotype was recovered from a female donor with breast cancer. Some clones in this sample may be carry-over from other donors' samples. Material for sequencing was axillary lymph node tissue. DNA for the CDR3: TGCAGTGCCCATGACAGGGGGCCTGAAAAACTGTTTTTT. Translated, it gives CSAHDRGPEKLFF.